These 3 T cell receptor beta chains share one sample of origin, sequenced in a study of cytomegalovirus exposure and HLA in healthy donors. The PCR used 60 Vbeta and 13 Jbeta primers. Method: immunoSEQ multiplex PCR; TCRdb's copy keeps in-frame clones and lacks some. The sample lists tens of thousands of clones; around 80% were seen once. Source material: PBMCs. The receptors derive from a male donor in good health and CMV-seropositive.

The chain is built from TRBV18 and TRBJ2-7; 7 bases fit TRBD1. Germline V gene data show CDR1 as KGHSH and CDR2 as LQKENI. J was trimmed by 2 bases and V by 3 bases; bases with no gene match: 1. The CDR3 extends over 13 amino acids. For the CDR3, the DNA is TGTGCCAGCTCACCGGGACAGCCCTACGAGCAGTACTTC. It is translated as CASSPGQPYEQYF. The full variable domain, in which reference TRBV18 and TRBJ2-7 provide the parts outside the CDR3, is NAGVMQNPRHLVRRRGQEARLRCSPMKGHSHVYWYRQLPEEGLKFMVYLQKENIIDESGMPKERFSAEFPKEGPSILRIQQVVRGDSAAYFCASSPGQPYEQYFGPGTRLTVT.

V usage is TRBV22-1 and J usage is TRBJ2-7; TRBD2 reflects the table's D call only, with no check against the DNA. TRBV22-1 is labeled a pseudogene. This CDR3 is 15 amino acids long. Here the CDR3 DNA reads TGTCCTGGGAGCGTTACTAGCGGGAGCTCCTACGAGCAGTACTTC. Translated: CPGSVTSGSSYEQYF.

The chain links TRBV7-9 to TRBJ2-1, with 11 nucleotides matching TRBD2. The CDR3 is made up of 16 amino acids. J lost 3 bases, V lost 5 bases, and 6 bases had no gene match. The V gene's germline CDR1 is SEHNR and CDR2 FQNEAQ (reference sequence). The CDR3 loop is CASSPGTSGFYNEQFF. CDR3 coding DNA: TGTGCCAGCAGCCCGGGGACTAGCGGTTTCTACAATGAGCAGTTCTTC. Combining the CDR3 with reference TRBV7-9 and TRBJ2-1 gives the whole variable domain DTGVSQNPRHKITKRGQNVTFRCDPISEHNRLYWYRQTLGQGPEFLTYFQNEAQLEKSRLLSDRFSAERPKGSFSTLEIQRTEQGDSAMYLCASSPGTSGFYNEQFFGPGTRLTVL.